These 6 T cell receptor beta chains originate from one sample sequenced in a study of brain metastases from non-small cell lung cancer. TCRdb's table, derived via immunoSEQ multiplex PCR, lists solely in-frame clones and lacks some. The profile shows 4,000 to 5,000 clones, nearly 90% of them singletons. The sample consisted of primary lung tumor tissue. Every receptor here comes from a donor at least 40 years old with non-small cell lung cancer.

The rearrangement uses TRBV10-1 and TRBJ1-6; D not certain. This CDR3 is built from 12 residues. V gave up 3 bases and J gave up 16 bases, with 13 bases separating them. CDR1 WNHNN and CDR2 SYGVQD come from the germline V gene (reference sequence). The CDR3 region is CASSDSGRNLHF. The CDR3, as DNA: TGCGCCAGCAGTGATAGTGGACGCAATCTCCACTTT.

In this sample, this clone turned up once. The chain carries TRBV14 and TRBJ1-1; D unclear. Per germline, CDR1 SGHDN and CDR2 FVKESK. V lost 1 base, J lost 1 base, and 10 bases lay in between. The CDR3 consists of 15 residues. The CDR3 nucleotides are TGTGCCAGCAGCCAAGCCTCTTGGACGAACACTGAAGCTTTCTTT. As protein: CASSQASWTNTEAFF.

Points on this clone: One base away lies a much larger clone, so this may be a sequencing read error. The rearrangement uses TRBV11-3 and TRBJ2-7; no firm D call. The CDR3 runs to 13 residues. Germline V lookup: CDR1 SGHNT, CDR2 YENEEA. V shed 4 bases and J shed 3 bases, with 10 bases lying between them. The CDR3 loop is CASSSERNYEQYF. Here the CDR3 DNA reads TGTGCCAGCAGCTCGGAACGGAACTACGAGCAGTACTTC. The full variable domain, completed using reference TRBV11-3 and TRBJ2-7, is EAGVVQSPRYKIIEKKQPVAFWCNPISGHNTLYWYLQNLGQGPELLIRYENEEAVDDSQLPKDRFSAERLKGVDSTLKIQPAELGDSAVYLCASSSERNYEQYFGPGTRLTVT.

CDR3 nucleotide sequence: TGTGCCAGCAGCCACTGGGGGAACACTGAAGCTTTCTTT. It is translated as CASSHWGNTEAFF. The V gene is TRBV3-1 (or the pseudogene TRBV3-2), the J gene TRBJ1-1; D uncertain. CDR3 size: 13 residues. Germline V gene lookup returns CDR1 LGHDT and CDR2 YNNKEL (reference sequence). The ends were cut back, 3 bases at V and 1 base at J, with 6 bases in the middle.

Concerning this clone itself: The junction departs from the called germline gene at one end, perhaps through a read error. The V and J genes are TRBV7-8 and TRBJ2-7, with a weak D call TRBD2 (6 bases). The CDR3 is made up of 15 amino acids. Germline assignment: CDR1 SGHVS and CDR2 FQNEAQ. DNA for the CDR3: TGTGCCAGCAGCAAAACCGGGGGACCCTCCTACGAGCAATACTTC. Amino acids: CASSKTGGPSYEQYF. The full variable domain, its missing parts supplied by reference TRBV7-8 and TRBJ2-7, is GAGVSQSPRYKVAKRGQDVALRCDPISGHVSLFWYQQALGQGPEFLTYFQNEAQLDKSGLPSDRFFAERPEGSVSTLKIQRTQQEDSAVYLCASSKTGGPSYEQYFGPGTRLTVT.

This sequence joins TRBV7-2 and TRBJ1-1, with a possible D match to TRBD1 (5 bases). The V gene's germline CDR1 is SGHTA and CDR2 FQGNSA. CDR3 length equals 17 residues. Between the trimmed V and J ends, which lost 1 base and 1 base, there was a span of 16 bases. The CDR3: CASSLDSAGVPNTEAFF. Written as DNA, the CDR3 is TGTGCCAGCAGCTTAGACTCTGCGGGGGTACCGAACACTGAAGCTTTCTTT.